The 16 T cell receptor beta chains presented below share a single source sample, sequenced in a study of cytomegalovirus exposure and HLA in healthy donors. The PCR was carried out with 60 Vbeta primers and 13 Jbeta primers. The data were produced by immunoSEQ multiplex PCR, yet TCRdb's version contains in-frame clones alone and is incomplete. The sample includes some 150,000 clones, 79% of them seen just once. Sample: PBMCs. These receptors originate from a man aged 25 to 40 in good health and CMV-seropositive.

The table lists this clone with a few counts. This chain connects TRBV5-1 to TRBJ2-5; possible D gene TRBD2, 7 bases. The CDR3 totals 16 residues. V was cut by 4 bases and J by 5 bases, with 21 bases left in between. CDR1 SGHRS and CDR2 YFSETQ come from the germline V gene. The CDR3 sequence is CASSAGALLGPETQYF. The CDR3 DNA reads as TGCGCCAGCAGCGCGGGGGCCCTCTTGGGGCCGGAGACCCAGTACTTC.

The V gene is TRBV6-5, the J gene TRBJ1-1; D is possibly TRBD1 (6 bases). The CDR3 length is 16 residues. Germline lookup yields CDR1 MNHEY and CDR2 SVGAGI. Trimming stripped 2 bases from V and 0 bases from J, with 13 bases between. CDR3: CASSYKQGGLNTEAFF. The CDR3 coding sequence is TGTGCCAGCAGTTACAAACAGGGTGGTTTGAACACTGAAGCTTTCTTT.

This chain uses TRBV6-1 with TRBJ2-7; TRBD2 matches at 14 bases. The CDR3 loop spans 13 amino acids. Germline lookup yields CDR1 MNHNS and CDR2 SASEGT. Unmatched junction bases numbered 0, after V lost 8 bases and J lost 3 bases. This CDR3 reads CASGLAGGYEQYF. CDR3 coding DNA: TGTGCCAGCGGACTAGCGGGGGGCTACGAGCAGTACTTC.

Only one count was recorded for this clone. The V gene is TRBV6-5, the J gene TRBJ1-5; D unresolved. CDR3 size: 14 residues. Germline lookup yields CDR1 MNHEY and CDR2 SVGAGI. The ends were cut back, 6 bases at V and 1 base at J, with 10 bases in the middle. CDR3 sequence reads: CASSTRRSNQPQHF. For the CDR3, the DNA is TGTGCCAGCAGCACACGGAGGAGCAATCAGCCCCAGCATTTT.

V is TRBV6-1 and J is TRBJ2-7; TRBD1 might be the D (6 bases). V was clipped by 5 bases and J by 5 bases, with 13 bases between them. CDR3 length: 13 amino acids. The germline gives CDR1 MNHNS, CDR2 SASEGT. The CDR3 region has the DNA TGTGCCAGCAGTCCCACAGGGACGCACGAGCAGTACTTC. Translation: CASSPTGTHEQYF.

This clone was seen a handful of times. V gene TRBV19 combines with J gene TRBJ2-1; 7 nucleotides match TRBD2. The CDR3 has 15 residues. Per germline, CDR1 LNHDA and CDR2 SQIVND (reference sequence). The V and J ends lost 10 bases and 8 bases, in that order; junction bases with no gene match: 17. The CDR3 region has the DNA TGTGCCACACTCCCCGCTTGGGGGGGGTTCTATGAGCAGTTCTTC. This encodes CATLPAWGGFYEQFF.

V and J are TRBV11-2 and TRBJ2-2; possibly TRBD2 for D (6 bases). CDR3 size: 18 residues. V was cut by 5 bases and J by 1 base, with 20 bases left in between. In germline, CDR1 is SGHAT, CDR2 FQNNGV. CDR3 in DNA: TGTGCCAGCAGCAAACCGGGCCCCGAAGCGGGGAACACCGGGGAGCTGTTTTTT. It codes for CASSKPGPEAGNTGELFF.

The chain uses TRBV28 and TRBJ1-2, with D uncertain. The germline gives CDR1 MDHEN, CDR2 SYDVKM. V lost 6 bases and J 0 bases, leaving 11 bases between the germline ends. This CDR3 spans 14 amino acids. The CDR3 DNA sequence: TGTGCCAGCAGCCTACAGCCTTCTAACTATGGCTACACCTTC. Encoded protein: CASSLQPSNYGYTF.

The CDR3 loop is CASRSTGGPTQYF. In DNA, the CDR3 is TGTGCCAGCCGTTCGACAGGGGGACCTACGCAGTATTTT. The rearrangement joins TRBV7-8 to TRBJ2-3; 9 bases are shared with TRBD1. The CDR3 is made up of 13 amino acids. V lost 8 bases and J lost 8; bases outside the gene matches: 8. CDR1 is SGHVS, CDR2 FQNEAQ, per germline.

V gene TRBV27 combines with J gene TRBJ1-5, with 7 bases fitting TRBD1. Germline CDR1 and CDR2: MNHEY and SMNVEV (reference sequence). The CDR3 has 16 amino acids. V was pared by 3 bases and J by 2 bases, with 7 bases of the junction left unmatched. The CDR3, as DNA: TGTGCCAGCAGTTTCAGGGGGAGTTCAGGCAATCAGCCCCAGCATTTT. Its translation: CASSFRGSSGNQPQHF.

The chain employs TRBV7-3 and TRBJ2-5; 7 bases map to TRBD1. CDR3 length equals 14 residues. With 5 bases clipped from V and 5 bases from J, the junction kept 8 bases outside the gene matches. In germline, CDR1 is SGHTA, CDR2 FQGTGA. The CDR3 DNA reads as TGTGCCAGCAGCATCCAGGGGGTAGGGGAGACCCAGTACTTC. Translated, it gives CASSIQGVGETQYF.

This chain connects TRBV2 to TRBJ1-5; tentatively, D is TRBD1 (5 bases). CDR1 is SNHLY and CDR2 is FYNNEI in the germline V gene. This CDR3 contains 13 residues. V was pared by 7 bases and J by 4 bases, with 11 bases between. The CDR3, as DNA: TGTGCCAGCATTAGCGGGGCTAATCAGCCCCAGCATTTT. It yields the protein CASISGANQPQHF. Looking up the rest from reference TRBV2 and TRBJ1-5 gives the full variable domain: EPEVTQTPSHQVTQMGQEVILRCVPISNHLYFYWYRQILGQKVEFLVSFYNNEISEKSEIFDDQFSVERPDGSNFTLKIRSTKLEDSAMYFCASISGANQPQHFGDGTRLSIL.

The chain links TRBV7-9 to TRBJ2-7; 11 bases are shared with TRBD2. The J segment lost 5 bases and the V segment lost 2 bases, leaving 8 bases of the junction unmatched. There are 16 residues in the CDR3. CDR1 SEHNR and CDR2 FQNEAQ come from the germline V gene (reference sequence). The CDR3 DNA follows: TGTGCCAGCAGCTTACTTACCGGGACTAGCGGTGACGAGCAGTACTTC. Its protein product is CASSLLTGTSGDEQYF. Full variable domain (outside the CDR3, taken from reference TRBV7-9 and TRBJ2-7): DTGVSQNPRHKITKRGQNVTFRCDPISEHNRLYWYRQTLGQGPEFLTYFQNEAQLEKSRLLSDRFSAERPKGSFSTLEIQRTEQGDSAMYLCASSLLTGTSGDEQYFGPGTRLTVT.

V and J are TRBV25-1 and TRBJ1-1; the match to TRBD1 covers 7 bases. J gave up 2 bases and V 10 bases, and 4 bases lay outside the gene matches. The CDR3 consists of 12 residues. Per germline, CDR1 MGHDK and CDR2 SYGVNS. As DNA, the CDR3 is TGTGCCAACAGACAGGGAAACACTGAAGCTTTCTTT. Its protein product is CANRQGNTEAFF.

The genes are TRBV29-1 and TRBJ2-1; 8 bases line up with TRBD2. This CDR3 contains 14 residues. The V segment lost 5 bases and the J segment 8 bases; nucleotides outside the gene matches: 11. Germline CDR1 reads SQVTM; CDR2 reads ANQGSEA. The DNA for the CDR3 is TGCAGCGTTCGACGGGGGGGTACCTTTGATGAGCAGTTCTTC. Translation gives CSVRRGGTFDEQFF.

This rearrangement joins TRBV11-2 to TRBJ2-4; D remains unclear. CDR3 size: 12 residues. Germline-derived CDR1 and CDR2 are SGHAT and FQNNGV. V shed 0 bases and J shed 13 bases, with 10 bases lying between them. In nucleotides, the CDR3 is TGTGCCAGCAGCTTAGAAACGGGTCGCCAGTACTTC. Amino acids: CASSLETGRQYF.